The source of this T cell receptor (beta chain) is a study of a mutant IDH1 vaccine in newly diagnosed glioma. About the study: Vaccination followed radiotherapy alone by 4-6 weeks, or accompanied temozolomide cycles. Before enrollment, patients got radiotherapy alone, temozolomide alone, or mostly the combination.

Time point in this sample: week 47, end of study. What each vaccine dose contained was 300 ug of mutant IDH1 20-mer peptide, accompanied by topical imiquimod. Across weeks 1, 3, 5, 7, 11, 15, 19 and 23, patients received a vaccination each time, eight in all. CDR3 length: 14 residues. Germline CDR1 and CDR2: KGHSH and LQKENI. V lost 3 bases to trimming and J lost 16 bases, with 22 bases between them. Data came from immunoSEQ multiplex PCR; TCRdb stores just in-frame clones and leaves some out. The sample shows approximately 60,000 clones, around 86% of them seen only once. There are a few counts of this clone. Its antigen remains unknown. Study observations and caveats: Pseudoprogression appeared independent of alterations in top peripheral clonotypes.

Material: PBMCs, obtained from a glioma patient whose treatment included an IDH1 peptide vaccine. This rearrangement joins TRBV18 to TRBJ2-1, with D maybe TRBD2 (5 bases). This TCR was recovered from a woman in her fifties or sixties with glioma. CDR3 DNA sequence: TGTGCCAGCTCACCGCCCGGGGATTTAGCCATGCCCTTCTTC. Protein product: CASSPPGDLAMPFF.